Following are 15 T cell receptor beta chains from one sample sequenced in a study of metastatic and nonmetastatic thyroid tumors. The entire patient cohort was treatment-naive prior to thyroid surgery. TCRdb reprocessed the PCR reads via MiXCR. The sample gives 7,000 or so clones, roughly 27% of which show up once; around 15% is in the top ten. The specimen sequenced was adjacent normal tissue. These receptors all stem from a male donor with papillary thyroid cancer or a benign thyroid nodule (not recorded which). Some clones in this sample may be carry-over from other donors' samples.

By sample fraction, this clone is medium-sized (0.01 to 0.1%). The chain carries TRBV4-3 and TRBJ2-1, with 12 positions matching TRBD2. The CDR3 loop spans 16 amino acids. Germline V gene data show CDR1 as LGHNA and CDR2 as YSLEER. J lost 7 bases, V lost 1 base, and 5 bases had no gene match. This chain's CDR3 is CASSQGLAGGINEQFF. DNA of the CDR3: TGCGCCAGCAGCCAAGGGCTAGCGGGAGGGATTAATGAGCAGTTCTTC.

The V gene is TRBV9, the J gene TRBJ2-3; 8 bases match TRBD2. The CDR3 sequence is 14 residues long. Germline CDR1 reads SGDLS; CDR2 reads YYNGEE. With 1 base clipped from V and 4 bases from J, the junction kept 2 bases outside the gene matches. CDR3 in amino acids: CASSVLREADTQYF. CDR3 bases: TGTGCCAGCAGCGTATTGCGGGAGGCAGATACGCAGTATTTT.

This clone was observed at least ten times. The V call is TRBV5-8, the J call TRBJ1-2; the D is unclear. CDR3 length: 14 amino acids. Germline values: CDR1 SGHTS, CDR2 YDEGEE. Between the trimmed V and J ends, which lost 0 bases and 5 bases, there was a span of 11 bases. In nucleotides, the CDR3 is TGTGCCAGCAGCTTGGGCGGGGTTCGGTATGGCTACACCTTC. Its protein product is CASSLGGVRYGYTF.

The chain links TRBV6-1 to TRBJ2-1; 9 bases agree with TRBD2. The CDR3 has 15 amino acids. Germline V gene sequence: CDR1 MNHNS, CDR2 SASEGT. Unmatched junction bases numbered 6, after V lost 7 bases and J lost 2 bases. DNA of the CDR3: TGTGCCAGCATCGTTCTAGCGGGGACCTACAATGAGCAGTTCTTC. Translation gives CASIVLAGTYNEQFF.

The chain employs TRBV28 and TRBJ2-7; D unclear. Germline loops: CDR1 MDHEN, CDR2 SYDVKM. This CDR3 comprises 11 residues. V lost 2 bases and J lost 2, with 1 base in between. Here the CDR3 DNA reads TGTGCCAGCAGTTTAGCCTACGAGCAGTACTTC. This sequence encodes CASSLAYEQYF.

By sample fraction, this clone is medium-sized (0.01 to 0.1%). In nucleotides, the CDR3 is TGCAGTGCTAGGCCCGACAGGGAGAGGGCCGGGGAGCTGTTTTTT. Encoded protein: CSARPDRERAGELFF. This chain links TRBV20-1 with TRBJ2-2; 7 bases are a match to TRBD1. The trim removed 3 bases at V and 6 bases at J, leaving 10 bases unmatched. This CDR3 has 15 residues. Germline V gives CDR1 DFQATT, CDR2 SNEGSKA (reference sequence).

This clone has more than one count but fewer than ten. The chain is built from TRBV4-1 and TRBJ2-4; TRBD1 aligns across 8 bases. Germline CDR1 is MGHRA and CDR2 is YSYEKL. V was clipped by 1 base and J by 0 bases; unmatched bases: 8. This CDR3 is built from 18 residues. The CDR3 nucleotides read TGCGCCAGCAGCCAAGTGACACAGGGGGTAATAGCCAAAAACATTCAGTACTTC. It yields the protein CASSQVTQGVIAKNIQYF.

The CDR3 DNA is TGTGCCAGTACCCCGGACCGGGCCGGGGAGCTGTTTTTT. It yields the protein CASTPDRAGELFF. The chain joins TRBV19 to TRBJ2-2; no firm D call. The CDR3 totals 13 residues. V was trimmed by 7 bases and J by 6 bases, leaving 12 bases between them. The germline V gene encodes CDR1 LNHDA and CDR2 SQIVND (reference sequence).

This clone was seen a few times. V and J are TRBV5-1 and TRBJ1-1, with D possibly being TRBD1 (5 bases). Trimming left V 2 bases short and J 4 bases short, with 9 bases between. Germline V CDR1 and CDR2: SGHRS, YFSETQ. The CDR3 sequence is 13 residues long. The CDR3 DNA reads as TGCGCCAGCAGCTTTATGGGGGGCACTGAAGCTTTCTTT. This gives the protein CASSFMGGTEAFF.

Points on this clone: As the CDR3 is not closed by the conserved phenylalanine or tryptophan, this likely results from a read error. The chain couples TRBV27 to TRBJ2-7, with D perhaps matching TRBD2 (6 bases). Germline V gives CDR1 MNHEY, CDR2 SMNVEV (reference sequence). This CDR3 is 15 amino acids long. The CDR3 DNA sequence: TGTGCCAGGCGGCCGGGGACTGAACGCTCCCACGAGCAGTACTCC. It yields the protein CARRPGTERSHEQYS.

Only a few counts were recorded for this clone. V is TRBV6-1 and J is TRBJ2-7; a possible D gene is TRBD2 (7 bases). CDR1 and CDR2 (germline): MNHNS, SASEGT. Trimming took off 7 bases at V and 2 bases at J, with 21 bases between the two ends. This CDR3 has 16 residues. The CDR3 protein is CASIYPKGGSAYEQYF. The CDR3 DNA follows: TGTGCCAGCATCTACCCCAAGGGGGGGTCCGCCTACGAGCAGTACTTC.

This sequence joins TRBV18 and TRBJ1-2; D gene ambiguous. V lost 0 bases and J lost 4, with 9 bases in between. CDR3 size: 14 residues. The germline V gene has CDR1 KGHSH and CDR2 LQKENI. The CDR3 sequence: CASSPPNKGYGYTF. CDR3 DNA sequence: TGTGCCAGCTCACCACCGAACAAAGGCTATGGCTACACCTTC. Filled out from reference TRBV18 and TRBJ1-2, the complete variable domain reads NAGVMQNPRHLVRRRGQEARLRCSPMKGHSHVYWYRQLPEEGLKFMVYLQKENIIDESGMPKERFSAEFPKEGPSILRIQQVVRGDSAAYFCASSPPNKGYGYTFGSGTRLTVV.

By share of the sample, this clone is medium-sized (0.01 to 0.1%). The rearrangement uses TRBV5-6 and TRBJ1-4; 9 bases agree with TRBD1. Germline CDR1 and CDR2: SGHDT and YYEEEE. Germline trimming cut 3 bases from V and 7 bases from J; bases unmatched to any gene: 7. The CDR3 loop spans 15 amino acids. The CDR3, as DNA: TGTGCCAGCAGCTGGAGGGGACAGGGACGTGAAAAACTGTTTTTT. Its protein is CASSWRGQGREKLFF.

A few counts support this clone. This chain uses TRBV25-1 with TRBJ2-7; 8 bases line up with TRBD2. Germline V lookup: CDR1 MGHDK, CDR2 SYGVNS. The V and J ends lost 2 bases and 2 bases, in that order; junction bases with no gene match: 11. The length of the CDR3 is 17 residues. The CDR3 sequence is CASSEDIWTSTTYEQYF. CDR3 in DNA: TGTGCCAGCAGTGAAGACATTTGGACTAGCACTACCTACGAGCAGTACTTC.

This clone was recorded at least ten times. This chain joins TRBV4-1 and TRBJ2-7; 9 nucleotides match TRBD1. The CDR3 covers 15 residues. Trimming cost V 4 bases and J 5 bases; bases outside gene matches: 9. Germline CDR1 is MGHRA and CDR2 is YSYEKL. This CDR3 reads CASSLYGQGINEQYF. The CDR3 region has the DNA TGCGCCAGCAGCCTATACGGACAGGGGATTAACGAGCAGTACTTC.